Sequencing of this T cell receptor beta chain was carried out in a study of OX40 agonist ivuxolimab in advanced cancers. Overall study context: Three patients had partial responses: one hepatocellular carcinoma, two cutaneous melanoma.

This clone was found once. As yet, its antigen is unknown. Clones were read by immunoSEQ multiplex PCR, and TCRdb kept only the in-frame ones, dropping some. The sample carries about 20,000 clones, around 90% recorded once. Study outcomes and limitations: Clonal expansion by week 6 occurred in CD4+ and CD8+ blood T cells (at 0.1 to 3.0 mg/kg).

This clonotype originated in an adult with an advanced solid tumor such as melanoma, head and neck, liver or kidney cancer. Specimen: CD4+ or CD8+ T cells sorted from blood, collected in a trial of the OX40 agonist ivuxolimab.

CDR3 in DNA: TGCGCCAGCAGCCCCGGCCCCCTGGTTGGCACTGAAGCTTTCTTT. Amino acids: CASSPGPLVGTEAFF. The rearrangement links TRBV4-1 to TRBJ1-1, with D hard to call. The CDR3 contains 15 residues. Trimming took 4 bases from V and 4 from J, leaving 16 bases between them. CDR1 MGHRA and CDR2 YSYEKL come from the germline V gene.